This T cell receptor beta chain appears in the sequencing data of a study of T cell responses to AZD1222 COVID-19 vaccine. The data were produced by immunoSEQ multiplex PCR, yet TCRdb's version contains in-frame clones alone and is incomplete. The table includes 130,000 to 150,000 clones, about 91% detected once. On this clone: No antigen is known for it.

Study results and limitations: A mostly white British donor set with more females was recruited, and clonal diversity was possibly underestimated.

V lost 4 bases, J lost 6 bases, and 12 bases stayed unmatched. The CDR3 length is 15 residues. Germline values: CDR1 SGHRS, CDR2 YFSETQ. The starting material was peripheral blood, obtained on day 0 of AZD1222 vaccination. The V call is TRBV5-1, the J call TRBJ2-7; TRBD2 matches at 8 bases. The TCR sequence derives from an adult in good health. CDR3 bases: TGCGCCAGCAGCCCGGGGGGGGATCCGGATACCGAGCAGTACTTC. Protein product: CASSPGGDPDTEQYF. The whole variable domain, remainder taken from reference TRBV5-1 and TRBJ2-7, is KAGVTQTPRYLIKTRGQQVTLSCSPISGHRSVSWYQQTPGQGLQFLFEYFSETQRNKGNFPGRFSGRQFSNSRSEMNVSTLELGDSALYLCASSPGGDPDTEQYFGPGTRLTVT.